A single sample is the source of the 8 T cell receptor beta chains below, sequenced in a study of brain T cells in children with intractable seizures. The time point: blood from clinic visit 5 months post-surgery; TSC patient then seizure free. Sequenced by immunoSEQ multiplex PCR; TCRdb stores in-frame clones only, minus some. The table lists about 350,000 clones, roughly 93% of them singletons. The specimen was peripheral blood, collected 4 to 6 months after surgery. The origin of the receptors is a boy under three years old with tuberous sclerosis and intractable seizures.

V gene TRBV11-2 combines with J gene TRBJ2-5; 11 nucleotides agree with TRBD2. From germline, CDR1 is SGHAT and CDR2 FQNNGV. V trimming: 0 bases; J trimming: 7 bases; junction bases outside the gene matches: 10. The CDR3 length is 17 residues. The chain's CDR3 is CASSLDLTSGGRGTQYF. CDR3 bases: TGTGCCAGCAGCTTAGATCTTACTAGCGGGGGCAGGGGGACCCAGTACTTC.

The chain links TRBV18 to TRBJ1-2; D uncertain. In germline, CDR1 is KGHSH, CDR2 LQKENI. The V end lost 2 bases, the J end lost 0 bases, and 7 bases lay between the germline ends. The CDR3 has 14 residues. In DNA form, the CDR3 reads TGTGCCAGCTCACCAGGTGAATCTAACTATGGCTACACCTTC. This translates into CASSPGESNYGYTF.

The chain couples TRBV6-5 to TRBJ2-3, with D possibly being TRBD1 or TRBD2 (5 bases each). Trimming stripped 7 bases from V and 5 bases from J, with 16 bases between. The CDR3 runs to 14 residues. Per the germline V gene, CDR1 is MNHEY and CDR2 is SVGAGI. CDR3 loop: CASTDPGRRDTQYF. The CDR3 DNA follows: TGTGCCAGCACCGACCCGGGGCGCCGAGATACGCAGTATTTT.

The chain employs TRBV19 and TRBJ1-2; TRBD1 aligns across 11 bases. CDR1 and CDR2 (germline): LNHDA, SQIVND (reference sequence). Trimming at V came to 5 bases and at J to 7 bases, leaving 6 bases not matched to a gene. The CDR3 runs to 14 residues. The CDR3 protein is CASSPQDRGPGYTF. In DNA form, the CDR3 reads TGTGCCAGTAGTCCCCAGGACAGGGGGCCTGGCTACACCTTC.

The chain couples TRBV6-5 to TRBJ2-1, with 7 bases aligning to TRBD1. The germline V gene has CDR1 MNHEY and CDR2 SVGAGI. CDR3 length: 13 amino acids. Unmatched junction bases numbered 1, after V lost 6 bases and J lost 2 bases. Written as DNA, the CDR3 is TGTGCCAGCAGCGGGACAGCCTACAATGAGCAGTTCTTC. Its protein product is CASSGTAYNEQFF.

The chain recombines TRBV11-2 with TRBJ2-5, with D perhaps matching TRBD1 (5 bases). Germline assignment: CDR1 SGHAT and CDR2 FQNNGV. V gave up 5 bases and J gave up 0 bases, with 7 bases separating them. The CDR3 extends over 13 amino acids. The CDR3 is CASSRQYQETQYF. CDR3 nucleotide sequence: TGTGCCAGCAGCCGACAGTACCAAGAGACCCAGTACTTC.

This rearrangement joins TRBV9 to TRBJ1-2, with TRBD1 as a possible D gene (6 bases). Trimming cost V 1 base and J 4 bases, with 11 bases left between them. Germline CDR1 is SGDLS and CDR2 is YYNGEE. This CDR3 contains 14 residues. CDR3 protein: CASSVTPGVYGYTF. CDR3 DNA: TGTGCCAGCAGCGTAACCCCAGGGGTCTATGGCTACACCTTC.

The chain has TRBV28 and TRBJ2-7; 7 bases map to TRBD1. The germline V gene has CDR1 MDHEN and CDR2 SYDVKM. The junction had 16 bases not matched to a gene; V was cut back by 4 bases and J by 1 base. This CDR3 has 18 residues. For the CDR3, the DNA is TGTGCCAGCAGTTCCCCGACAGGGAACGGTGCTGGTTCCTACGAGCAGTACTTC. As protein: CASSSPTGNGAGSYEQYF. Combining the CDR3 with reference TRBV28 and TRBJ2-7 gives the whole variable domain DVKVTQSSRYLVKRTGEKVFLECVQDMDHENMFWYRQDPGLGLRLIYFSYDVKMKEKGDIPEGYSVSREKKERFSLILESASTNQTSMYLCASSSPTGNGAGSYEQYFGPGTRLTVT.